This entry features one TCR beta chain sequence. The antigen is unknown. The PCR had 60 Vbeta and 13 Jbeta primers. Method: immunoSEQ multiplex PCR; TCRdb's copy keeps in-frame clones and lacks some. The sample lists fewer than 200,000 clones, approximately 82% occurring once. This sample stems from a study of cytomegalovirus exposure and HLA in healthy donors. General observations from the study: In a later analysis, donors in an Asian-associated ancestry cluster reportedly had fewer N-insertions in productive TCRs than the cohort mean. The dataset shows that most TCR sequences were rare, while some public TCRs occurred in many donors.

Trimming took off 6 bases at V and 3 bases at J, with 11 bases between the two ends. The CDR3 is 13 residues long. Germline CDR1 and CDR2: LNHDA and SQIVND (reference sequence). Input material: PBMCs. The genes are TRBV19 and TRBJ1-2; D is possibly TRBD1 (6 bases). The receptor's source is a girl aged 2 to 10 in good health and CMV-seropositive. Here the CDR3 reads CASSRTEDYGYTF. In DNA form, the CDR3 reads TGTGCCAGTAGCAGGACAGAAGACTATGGCTACACCTTC.